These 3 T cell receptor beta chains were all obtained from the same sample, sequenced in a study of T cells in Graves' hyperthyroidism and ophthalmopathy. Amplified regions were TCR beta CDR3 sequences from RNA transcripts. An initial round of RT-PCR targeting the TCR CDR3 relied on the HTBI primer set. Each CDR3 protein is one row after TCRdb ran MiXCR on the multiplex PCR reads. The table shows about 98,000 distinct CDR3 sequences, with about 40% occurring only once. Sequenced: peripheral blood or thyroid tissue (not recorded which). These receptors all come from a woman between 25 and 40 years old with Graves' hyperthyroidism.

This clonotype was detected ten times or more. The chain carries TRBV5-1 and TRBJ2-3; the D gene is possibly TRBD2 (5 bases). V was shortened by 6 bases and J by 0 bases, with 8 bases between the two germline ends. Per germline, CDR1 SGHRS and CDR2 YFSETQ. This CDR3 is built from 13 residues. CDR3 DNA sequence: TGCGCCAGCAAAGCTAGCAGCACAGATACGCAGTATTTT. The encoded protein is CASKASSTDTQYF.

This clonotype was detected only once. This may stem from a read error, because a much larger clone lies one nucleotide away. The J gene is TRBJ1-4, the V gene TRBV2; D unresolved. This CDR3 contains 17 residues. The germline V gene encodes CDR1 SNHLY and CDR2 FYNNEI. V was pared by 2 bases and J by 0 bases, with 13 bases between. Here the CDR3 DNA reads TGTGCCAGCAGTGAATATAGCGTCTTTGCAACTAATGAAAAACTGTTTTTT. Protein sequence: CASSEYSVFATNEKLFF. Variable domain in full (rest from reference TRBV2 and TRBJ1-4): EPEVTQTPSHQVTQMGQEVILRCVPISNHLYFYWYRQILGQKVEFLVSFYNNEISEKSEIFDDQFSVERPDGSNFTLKIRSTKLEDSAMYFCASSEYSVFATNEKLFFGSGTQLSVL.

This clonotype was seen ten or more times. The CDR3 DNA sequence: TGTGCCAGCACCCGTTCCGTGGAGTTGGGCGAGCAGTACTTC. It yields the protein CASTRSVELGEQYF. The chain combines TRBV27 with TRBJ2-7; D gene unclear. The V end was cut by 7 bases, the J end by 6 bases, with 19 bases between. Germline V CDR1 and CDR2: MNHEY, SMNVEV (reference sequence). CDR3 size: 14 residues.